These 9 T cell receptor beta chains were sequenced from one sample in a study of PD-L1 blockade in urothelial cancer. Only in-frame clones appear in the TCRdb table, and some are missing; sequencing was by immunoSEQ multiplex PCR. In the table there are roughly 24,000 clones, 75% to 90% of which are singletons. The input for sequencing was PBMCs, taken around atezolizumab (anti-PD-L1) treatment. All receptors come from a man in his 60s with urothelial cancer.

The V and J genes are TRBV13 and TRBJ2-1, with a possible D match to TRBD1 (6 bases). The CDR3 totals 15 residues. Looked up from germline, CDR1 is PRHDT and CDR2 is FYEKMQ (reference sequence). With 5 bases removed from V and 3 bases from J, the gap between germline ends came to 14 bases. DNA for the CDR3: TGTGCCAGCAGCCCAGAACAGGGCCGCTACAATGAGCAGTTCTTC. Protein sequence: CASSPEQGRYNEQFF.

This clone was seen just once. V gene TRBV29-1 combines with J gene TRBJ1-1, with TRBD1 matching over 8 bases. The germline V gene has CDR1 SQVTM and CDR2 ANQGSEA. V shed 7 bases and J 3 bases; nucleotides not matched to a gene: 10. CDR3 length: 14 residues. CDR3: CSGAPGGLDTEAFF. The CDR3 nucleotides are TGCAGCGGCGCCCCAGGGGGCCTGGACACTGAAGCTTTCTTT. The full variable domain, with the rest looked up from reference TRBV29-1 and TRBJ1-1, is SAVISQKPSRDICQRGTSLTIQCQVDSQVTMMFWYRQQPGQSLTLIATANQGSEATYESGFVIDKFPISRPNLTFSTLTVSNMSPEDSSIYLCSGAPGGLDTEAFFGQGTRLTVV.

V usage is TRBV5-1 and J usage is TRBJ2-7; 7 bases map to TRBD1. There are 15 residues in the CDR3. Per the germline V gene, CDR1 is SGHRS and CDR2 is YFSETQ. V lost 0 bases to trimming and J lost 6 bases; unmatched junction nucleotides: 9. The DNA of the CDR3 is TGCGCCAGCAGCTTGGTACAGGGGCAGGGTGGCGAGCAGTACTTC. It yields the protein CASSLVQGQGGEQYF.

The CDR3 sequence is CASSSRTGVRNTEAFF. In nucleotides, the CDR3 is TGCGCCAGCAGCTCGCGAACGGGGGTCCGGAACACTGAAGCTTTCTTT. V usage is TRBV5-1 and J usage is TRBJ1-1; a weak D match, TRBD1 (5 bases). V lost 3 bases and J 1 base, leaving 16 bases between the germline ends. The CDR3 has 16 residues. Germline lookup yields CDR1 SGHRS and CDR2 YFSETQ. Together with reference TRBV5-1 and TRBJ1-1, the CDR3 gives the full variable domain: KAGVTQTPRYLIKTRGQQVTLSCSPISGHRSVSWYQQTPGQGLQFLFEYFSETQRNKGNFPGRFSGRQFSNSRSEMNVSTLELGDSALYLCASSSRTGVRNTEAFFGQGTRLTVV.

V and J are TRBV5-1 and TRBJ2-5; TRBD2 aligns across 13 bases. Germline V gene sequence: CDR1 SGHRS, CDR2 YFSETQ. This CDR3 has 16 residues. Germline trimming cut 3 bases from V and 4 bases from J; bases unmatched to any gene: 6. CDR3 sequence reads: CASSSYRTSGRETQYF. The DNA of the CDR3 is TGCGCCAGCAGCTCCTACAGGACTAGCGGGAGAGAGACCCAGTACTTC. Using reference TRBV5-1 and TRBJ2-5 for the parts outside the CDR3, the full variable domain is KAGVTQTPRYLIKTRGQQVTLSCSPISGHRSVSWYQQTPGQGLQFLFEYFSETQRNKGNFPGRFSGRQFSNSRSEMNVSTLELGDSALYLCASSSYRTSGRETQYFGPGTRLLVL.

This rearrangement joins TRBV30 to TRBJ1-3, with 7 bases fitting TRBD1. Trimming cost V 2 bases and J 1 base; bases outside gene matches: 14. The germline V gene encodes CDR1 GTSNPN and CDR2 SVGIG (reference sequence). The CDR3 is 18 amino acids. This chain's CDR3 is CAWSFRGAGGRSGNTIYF. The CDR3 nucleotides are TGTGCCTGGAGTTTCCGTGGGGCAGGGGGACGTTCTGGAAACACCATATATTTT.

The chain is built from TRBV14 and TRBJ1-1; D unclear. The CDR3 consists of 14 residues. Trimming took off 5 bases at V and 1 base at J, with 11 bases between the two ends. CDR1 is SGHDN, CDR2 FVKESK, per germline. The CDR3 sequence: CASSFGLRNTEAFF. For the CDR3, the DNA is TGTGCCAGCAGCTTCGGACTCCGGAACACTGAAGCTTTCTTT.

The rearrangement joins TRBV28 to TRBJ2-3, with TRBD2 as a possible D gene (6 bases). The V and J ends lost 5 bases and 2 bases respectively, with 14 bases between them. Germline V lookup: CDR1 MDHEN, CDR2 SYDVKM. This CDR3 contains 15 residues. CDR3 amino acids: CASSVPGLHTDTQYF. CDR3 bases: TGTGCCAGCAGTGTACCGGGACTCCACACAGATACGCAGTATTTT.

The V and J genes are TRBV7-2 and TRBJ1-1; the match to TRBD1 covers 7 bases. This CDR3 has 14 amino acids. Unmatched junction bases numbered 4, after V lost 5 bases and J lost 1 base. The germline V gene encodes CDR1 SGHTA and CDR2 FQGNSA. CDR3 protein: CASSTWTGNTEAFF. CDR3 in DNA: TGTGCCAGCAGCACCTGGACAGGGAACACTGAAGCTTTCTTT.